Given below is one TCR beta chain in context. This record comes from a study of blood T cell repertoires in COVID-19. Study as a whole: Material from acute and convalescent COVID-19 was sourced from the United States, Italy and Spain. T cells, B-cell-depleted T cells, or PBMCs provided the cDNA or gDNA that served as material.

Trimming shortened V by 7 bases and J by 6 bases, and 15 bases separated the two germline ends. The CDR3 length is 14 residues. The germline V gene has CDR1 SNHLY and CDR2 FYNNEI. In the original analysis: Estimation of nucleated cell counts relied on the amplification of reference gene primers. Using immunoSEQ multiplex PCR, the repertoire was profiled, and TCRdb retains in-frame clones only, with some absent. That table is the source of V, J and clone size, and D and trimming were worked out from the DNA. The sample includes 55,000 to 70,000 clones, about 80% of them seen just once. This TCR came from a woman aged 60-75 years with acute or convalescent COVID-19. The chain uses TRBV2 and TRBJ1-4; D not resolved. Sequenced material: peripheral blood. The CDR3 reads CASNNLISDEKLFF. For the CDR3, the DNA is TGTGCCAGCAACAACCTGATCTCTGATGAAAAACTGTTTTTT. Based on the CDR3 plus reference TRBV2 and TRBJ1-4, the full variable domain is EPEVTQTPSHQVTQMGQEVILRCVPISNHLYFYWYRQILGQKVEFLVSFYNNEISEKSEIFDDQFSVERPDGSNFTLKIRSTKLEDSAMYFCASNNLISDEKLFFGSGTQLSVL.